The 14 T cell receptor beta chains below were found in one sample sequenced in a study of shared clonotypes between healthy human individuals. Method: immunoSEQ multiplex PCR; TCRdb's copy keeps in-frame clones and lacks some. This repertoire shows more than 900,000 clones, around 82% found once; its top ten account for 0.6% to 0.75%. Specimen: memory CD4+ T cells from PBMCs. Subset denoted: CD45RA-negative fraction. The receptors were sampled from a man younger than 35 in good health. Some clones in this sample may be carry-over from other donors' samples.

The chain uses TRBV6-6 and TRBJ2-1, with D unclear. The CDR3 spans 12 residues. Trimming left V 0 bases short and J 12 bases short, with 9 bases between. Germline V CDR1 and CDR2: MNHNY, SVGAGI (reference sequence). Here the CDR3 reads CASSYSASRQFF. For the CDR3, the DNA is TGTGCCAGCAGTTACTCCGCGTCGAGGCAGTTCTTC.

The genes are TRBV29-1 and TRBJ1-2, with 7 bases that match TRBD1. The V gene's germline CDR1 is SQVTM and CDR2 ANQGSEA. The CDR3 covers 13 residues. V lost 7 bases, J lost 3 bases, and 8 bases stayed unmatched. Here the CDR3 reads CSAVGDRYYGYTF. The CDR3 DNA reads TGCAGCGCTGTTGGGGACAGATACTATGGCTACACCTTC.

CDR3 region: CASRVRGGGGGNEKLFF. The CDR3 nucleotides are TGTGCCAGCAGGGTCCGGGGCGGAGGGGGTGGAAATGAAAAACTGTTTTTT. V usage is TRBV2 and J usage is TRBJ1-4, with D maybe TRBD1 (6 bases). The CDR3 runs to 17 residues. The V end was cut by 6 bases, the J end by 5 bases, with 22 bases between. Germline CDR1 and CDR2: SNHLY and FYNNEI.

The genes are TRBV28 and TRBJ1-2; the match to TRBD1 covers 7 bases. The CDR3 loop spans 11 amino acids. CDR1 and CDR2 (germline): MDHEN, SYDVKM. J gave up 4 bases and V 11 bases, and 4 bases lay outside the gene matches. The CDR3 region has the DNA TGTGCCGTGGGACAGCTCTATGGCTACACCTTC. It yields the protein CAVGQLYGYTF.

Worth noting for this clone: Other DNA sequences in the same sample also yield this CDR3. The rearrangement uses TRBV5-4 and TRBJ2-7; TRBD2 aligns across 11 bases. The germline gives CDR1 SGHNT, CDR2 YYREEE (reference sequence). The length of the CDR3 is 15 residues. Germline trimming cut 4 bases from V and 0 bases from J; bases unmatched to any gene: 3. CDR3 coding DNA: TGTGCCAGCAGCCTAGGGACTAGCGGCTCCTACGAGCAGTACTTC. This gives the protein CASSLGTSGSYEQYF.

J is TRBJ1-1 and V is TRBV19, with D unclear. Germline lookup yields CDR1 LNHDA and CDR2 SQIVND (reference sequence). This CDR3 has 14 residues. V was cut by 1 base and J by 0 bases, with 6 bases left in between. CDR3 DNA: TGTGCCAGTAGTATAGGGGTTATGAACACTGAAGCTTTCTTT. It encodes CASSIGVMNTEAFF.

DNA for the CDR3: TGTGCCAGCAGTGAGCCCTCTCGGGCAGGGGGCCTCTATGGCTACACCTTC. This sequence encodes CASSEPSRAGGLYGYTF. The chain uses TRBV25-1 and TRBJ1-2, with TRBD1 matching 8 bases. Trimming at V came to 3 bases and at J to 4 bases, leaving 13 bases not matched to a gene. Germline CDR1 MGHDK, CDR2 SYGVNS. The CDR3 sequence is 17 residues long.

CDR3 sequence: CATKPLGGSTDTQYF. The DNA for the CDR3 is TGCGCCACGAAACCATTAGGGGGGAGCACAGATACGCAGTATTTT. This rearrangement joins TRBV5-1 to TRBJ2-3; either TRBD1 or TRBD2 may fit D (6 bases each). CDR3 size: 15 residues. V was trimmed by 9 bases and J by 0 bases, leaving 17 bases between them. Germline lookup yields CDR1 SGHRS and CDR2 YFSETQ.

This clone was counted only a few times. The rearrangement uses TRBV12-5 and TRBJ2-3, with 12 bases aligning to TRBD2. Germline CDR1 reads LGHNT; CDR2 reads FRNRAP. This CDR3 has 16 amino acids. Losses at the gene ends were 6 bases for V and 2 bases for J; bases not matched to a gene: 6. The chain's CDR3 is CASGPGLAGITDTQYF. CDR3 bases: TGTGCTAGTGGCCCCGGACTAGCGGGGATCACAGATACGCAGTATTTT.

Comments on this clone: Other DNA sequences in this specimen translate into the identical CDR3. V is TRBV30 and J is TRBJ2-1; 7 bases map to TRBD2. Trimming at V came to 1 base and at J to 7 bases, leaving 4 bases not matched to a gene. Germline lookup yields CDR1 GTSNPN and CDR2 SVGIG (reference sequence). This CDR3 region has 13 residues. This chain's CDR3 is CAWSGLGGNEQFF. The CDR3 region has the DNA TGTGCCTGGAGTGGTCTGGGAGGGAATGAGCAGTTCTTC.

This chain connects TRBV27 to TRBJ2-2, with 14 bases identical to TRBD2. Unmatched junction bases numbered 10, after V lost 4 bases and J lost 6 bases. The length of the CDR3 is 18 residues. The V gene's germline CDR1 is MNHEY and CDR2 SMNVEV (reference sequence). The CDR3 sequence: CASSSAGLAGERAGELFF. For the CDR3, the DNA is TGTGCCAGCAGTTCCGCGGGACTAGCGGGAGAGAGGGCCGGGGAGCTGTTTTTT.

The V call is TRBV5-1, the J call TRBJ1-1; TRBD1 agrees at 10 bases. There are 14 residues in the CDR3. The germline V gene encodes CDR1 SGHRS and CDR2 YFSETQ. V lost 5 bases to trimming and J lost 4 bases; unmatched junction nucleotides: 5. CDR3 residues: CASRPRTGGTEAFF. The CDR3 DNA reads TGCGCCAGCAGACCCAGGACAGGGGGCACTGAAGCTTTCTTT.

CDR3 sequence: CASSTRRRDTEAFF. The DNA of the CDR3 is TGCGCCAGCAGCACCCGGAGACGGGACACTGAAGCTTTCTTT. The chain combines TRBV5-1 with TRBJ1-1; D gene uncertain. The V end was cut by 4 bases, the J end by 3 bases, with 13 bases between. The germline gives CDR1 SGHRS, CDR2 YFSETQ. This CDR3 is 14 amino acids long.

As to this clone: A much larger clone lies a single base off, so this may be a read error. The chain has TRBV9 and TRBJ2-2, with 8 bases fitting TRBD1. CDR1 and CDR2 (germline): SGDLS, YYNGEE. V lost 0 bases to trimming and J lost 3 bases; unmatched junction nucleotides: 1. The CDR3 contains 15 residues. This CDR3 is CASSVEGQDTGELFF. Here the CDR3 DNA reads TGTGCCAGCAGCGTAGAGGGACAGGACACCGGGGAGCTGTTTTTT.